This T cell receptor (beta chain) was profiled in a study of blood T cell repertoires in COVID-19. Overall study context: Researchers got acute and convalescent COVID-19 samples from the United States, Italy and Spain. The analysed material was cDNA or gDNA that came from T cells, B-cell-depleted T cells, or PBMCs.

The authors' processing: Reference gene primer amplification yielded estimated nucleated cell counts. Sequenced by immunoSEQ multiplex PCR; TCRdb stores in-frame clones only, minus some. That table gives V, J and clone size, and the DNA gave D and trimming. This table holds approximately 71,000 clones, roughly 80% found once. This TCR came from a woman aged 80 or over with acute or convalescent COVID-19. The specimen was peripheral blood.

CDR3 loop: CASSPDRVGETQYF. For the CDR3, the DNA is TGTGCCAGCTCACCGGACAGGGTAGGAGAGACCCAGTACTTC. The rearrangement joins TRBV18 to TRBJ2-5; TRBD1 agrees at 8 bases. The J segment lost 4 bases and the V segment lost 3 bases, leaving 4 bases of the junction unmatched. The CDR3 contains 14 residues. Germline CDR1 reads KGHSH; CDR2 reads LQKENI. Full variable domain (rest looked up from reference TRBV18 and TRBJ2-5): NAGVMQNPRHLVRRRGQEARLRCSPMKGHSHVYWYRQLPEEGLKFMVYLQKENIIDESGMPKERFSAEFPKEGPSILRIQQVVRGDSAAYFCASSPDRVGETQYFGPGTRLLVL.